One and the same sample provided the 26 T cell receptor beta chains below, sequenced in a study of T cell changes during pregnancy in multiple sclerosis. Sequenced by immunoSEQ multiplex PCR; TCRdb stores in-frame clones only, minus some. The table has tens of thousands of clones, about 88% seen once; the top ten hold 5.5% to 8%. The sequencing here drew on CD8+ T cells from peripheral blood mononuclear cells, taken in the second trimester of pregnancy. The receptors were gathered from a female donor with multiple sclerosis, enrolled in a pregnancy study.

This chain connects TRBV19 to TRBJ2-7; weak D call: TRBD2 (5 bases). Germline assignment: CDR1 LNHDA and CDR2 SQIVND (reference sequence). This CDR3 has 14 amino acids. V was trimmed by 5 bases and J by 4 bases, leaving 15 bases between them. CDR3 region: CASSSVDGGYEQYF. CDR3 bases: TGTGCCAGTAGTTCCGTGGACGGAGGATACGAGCAGTACTTC.

The chain combines TRBV9 with TRBJ1-2; TRBD1 might be the D (6 bases). The germline CDR1 and CDR2 sequences are SGDLS and YYNGEE. The V end was cut by 3 bases, the J end by 11 bases, with 11 bases between. The CDR3 covers 11 residues. The CDR3 nucleotides read TGTGCCAGCAGCGAACAGGGTCAGTACACCTTC. Amino acid sequence: CASSEQGQYTF.

DNA for the CDR3: TGTGCCAGTAGTATGGAGGGGGGGTACAATGAGCAGTTCTTC. This codes for CASSMEGGYNEQFF. The V and J genes are TRBV19 and TRBJ2-1, with D possibly being TRBD2 (7 bases). The CDR3 is 14 amino acids. Trimming cost V 3 bases and J 4 bases, with 10 bases left between them. Germline V gives CDR1 LNHDA, CDR2 SQIVND (reference sequence).

This chain joins TRBV6-4 and TRBJ1-1; D remains unclear. Trimming removed 0 bases from V and 1 base from J, with 3 bases in between. This CDR3 comprises 13 residues. The germline gives CDR1 MRHNA, CDR2 SNTAGT. The CDR3 here is CASSDSANTEAFF. In nucleotides, the CDR3 is TGTGCCAGCAGTGACTCGGCGAACACTGAAGCTTTCTTT.

The chain joins TRBV5-6 to TRBJ2-2, with D possibly being TRBD1 (5 bases). Germline-derived CDR1 and CDR2 are SGHDT and YYEEEE. This CDR3 is 14 amino acids long. The V end lost 3 bases, the J end lost 6 bases, and 12 bases lay between the germline ends. The CDR3, as DNA: TGTGCCAGCAGCTCTTTCAGGGTGGCCGGGGAGCTGTTTTTT. This gives the protein CASSSFRVAGELFF.

The chain has TRBV7-2 and TRBJ1-4, with TRBD1 as a possible D gene (5 bases). There are 13 residues in the CDR3. Germline values: CDR1 SGHTA, CDR2 FQGNSA. V was shortened by 9 bases and J by 5 bases, with 13 bases between the two germline ends. The CDR3 nucleotides are TGTGCCAGTCGACCGTCAGGGAATGAAAAACTGTTTTTT. Amino acid sequence: CASRPSGNEKLFF.

The CDR3 region is CASSWGTGRPEETQYF. CDR3 DNA sequence: TGTGCCAGCAGCTGGGGGACAGGGCGCCCCGAAGAGACCCAGTACTTC. V gene TRBV7-9 combines with J gene TRBJ2-5, with TRBD1 matching over 9 bases. The CDR3 loop spans 16 amino acids. CDR1 SEHNR and CDR2 FQNEAQ come from the germline V gene (reference sequence). With V trimmed by 4 bases and J by 3 bases, 9 bases remained unmatched.

J is TRBJ2-1 and V is TRBV7-9; no reliable D call. The CDR3 is 15 residues long. Germline assignment: CDR1 SEHNR and CDR2 FQNEAQ (reference sequence). Trimming left V 5 bases short and J 4 bases short, with 15 bases between. This CDR3 is CASSPILAKYNEQFF. The CDR3 region has the DNA TGTGCCAGCAGCCCCATATTAGCAAAGTACAATGAGCAGTTCTTC.

The V and J genes are TRBV6-1 and TRBJ2-7; the match to TRBD1 covers 12 bases. With V trimmed by 1 base and J by 4 bases, 8 bases remained unmatched. The CDR3 has 17 residues. The germline gives CDR1 MNHNS, CDR2 SASEGT. CDR3 nucleotides: TGTGCCAGCAGTGAAGAGAGAGGGACAGGGGGCTGGTACGAGCAGTACTTC. Translation: CASSEERGTGGWYEQYF.

The chain joins TRBV7-9 to TRBJ1-1, with D perhaps TRBD1 (6 bases). V shed 0 bases and J shed 1 base, with 15 bases lying between them. In germline, CDR1 is SEHNR, CDR2 FQNEAQ (reference sequence). The CDR3 runs 17 residues. The CDR3 region has the DNA TGTGCCAGCAGCTTAGCTATAGACCAGGGGCGGAACACTGAAGCTTTCTTT. This translates into CASSLAIDQGRNTEAFF.

The chain links TRBV11-2 to TRBJ1-2, with TRBD1 matching over 8 bases. Germline V CDR1 and CDR2: SGHAT, FQNNGV. V dropped 6 bases and J dropped 4; count of bases not matched to a gene: 7. This CDR3 comprises 14 residues. This chain's CDR3 is CASRTGTGIYGYTF. CDR3 sequence (DNA): TGTGCCAGCAGGACCGGGACAGGAATCTATGGCTACACCTTC.

The chain employs TRBV27 and TRBJ1-2, with 7 bases that match TRBD1. Trimming removed 5 bases from V and 5 bases from J; junction bases left unmatched: 14. This CDR3 comprises 16 residues. Germline CDR1 is MNHEY and CDR2 is SMNVEV (reference sequence). CDR3 region: CASSQTSQGIFYGYTF. Here the CDR3 DNA reads TGTGCCAGCAGTCAAACATCACAGGGGATCTTTTATGGCTACACCTTC.

The V and J genes are TRBV19 and TRBJ1-2; TRBD1 matches 9 bases. The V gene end was trimmed by 4 bases and the J gene end by 6 bases; junction bases not matched to a gene: 9. Germline-derived CDR1 and CDR2 are LNHDA and SQIVND (reference sequence). The CDR3 has 15 residues. CDR3 in DNA: TGTGCCAGTAGTAGGACAGGGGAATTTGGTGATGGCTACACCTTC. Translation gives CASSRTGEFGDGYTF.

This clone was observed once. The chain is built from TRBV6-4 and TRBJ1-1, with 9 bases identical to TRBD1. V shed 8 bases, J shed 0 bases, and the junction held 7 bases outside the gene matches. From germline, CDR1 is MRHNA and CDR2 SNTAGT. This CDR3 is 15 amino acids long. In nucleotides, the CDR3 is TGTGCCAGCCGACCGGGACAGGGTTTGAACACTGAAGCTTTCTTT. Amino acid sequence: CASRPGQGLNTEAFF.

On this clone: A read error may produce the germline difference seen at one junction end. This CDR3 is also generated by other DNA sequences in the sample. CDR3 coding DNA: TGCGCCAGCTCGGGGGGAATCGACACCGGGGAGCTGTTTTTT. Its protein product is CASSGGIDTGELFF. The chain joins TRBV6-1 to TRBJ2-2, with 7 bases aligning to TRBD2. The germline V gene encodes CDR1 MNHNS and CDR2 SASEGT. CDR3 length: 14 amino acids.

In DNA form, the CDR3 reads TGTGCCAGCAGCGTAGAAGGAGAGGGCGAGCAGTACTTC. Translating gives CASSVEGEGEQYF. This chain uses TRBV9 with TRBJ2-7, with a possible D match to TRBD2 (5 bases). The CDR3 has 13 amino acids. The V end lost 0 bases, the J end lost 6 bases, and 10 bases lay between the germline ends. Germline V gene data show CDR1 as SGDLS and CDR2 as YYNGEE.

The sample holds one count of this clone. This chain links TRBV25-1 with TRBJ2-7; possibly TRBD2 for D (5 bases). CDR1 is MGHDK and CDR2 is SYGVNS in the germline V gene. Trimming took 3 bases from V and 4 from J, leaving 13 bases between them. The CDR3 runs to 14 residues. The CDR3 loop is CASSDSGISYEQYF. CDR3 DNA: TGTGCCAGCAGTGATTCCGGGATCTCGTACGAGCAGTACTTC.

In DNA, the CDR3 is TGTGCCTGGAGTTTGCGACTAGCGGCTAAGGTATTAGATACGCAGTATTTT. It is translated as CAWSLRLAAKVLDTQYF. The chain links TRBV30 to TRBJ2-3; 9 bases fit TRBD2. Looked up from germline, CDR1 is GTSNPN and CDR2 is SVGIG (reference sequence). The CDR3 sequence is 17 residues long. Unmatched junction bases numbered 14, after V lost 2 bases and J lost 5 bases.

The genes are TRBV4-1 and TRBJ2-7; the match to TRBD1 covers 7 bases. The CDR3 is 15 residues long. The trim removed 1 base at V and 4 bases at J, leaving 7 bases unmatched. The V gene's germline CDR1 is MGHRA and CDR2 YSYEKL. The CDR3, as DNA: TGCGCCAGCAGCCAAGGGAAGACAGGGCGGTACGAGCAGTACTTC. Translated: CASSQGKTGRYEQYF.

The V call is TRBV9, the J call TRBJ2-2; D might be TRBD2 (6 bases). Trimming took off 0 bases at V and 1 base at J, with 13 bases between the two ends. Germline V CDR1 and CDR2: SGDLS, YYNGEE. The CDR3 has 17 amino acids. The CDR3 sequence is CASSVEDYLRNTGELFF. CDR3 sequence (DNA): TGTGCCAGCAGCGTAGAGGACTACCTGCGGAACACCGGGGAGCTGTTTTTT.

In regard to this clone: The junction differs from germline at one of its ends, possibly a read error. This rearrangement joins TRBV7-2 to TRBJ2-7, with a tentative D call TRBD1 (5 bases). This CDR3 contains 15 residues. CDR1 is SGHTA and CDR2 is FQGNSA in the germline V gene. CDR3 amino acids: CASSQVLDTSYEQYF. CDR3 coding DNA: TGCGCCAGCAGCCAAGTTCTGGACACTTCCTACGAGCAGTACTTC.

V usage is TRBV6-5 and J usage is TRBJ2-7; 7 bases are a match to TRBD1. Germline V gene data show CDR1 as MNHEY and CDR2 as SVGAGI. There are 15 residues in the CDR3. Unmatched junction bases numbered 4, after V lost 1 base and J lost 1 base. The CDR3: CASSYFGTDSYEQYF. CDR3 nucleotides: TGTGCCAGCAGTTACTTTGGGACAGATTCCTACGAGCAGTACTTC.

The genes are TRBV28 and TRBJ2-3; 10 nucleotides align to TRBD1. V lost 6 bases and J lost 4; bases outside the gene matches: 10. This CDR3 is 16 amino acids long. Germline lookup yields CDR1 MDHEN and CDR2 SYDVKM. The CDR3 is CASRDVGQGGADTQYF. CDR3 nucleotides: TGTGCCAGCAGGGACGTAGGACAGGGGGGGGCAGATACGCAGTATTTT.

This clone was seen once. The chain couples TRBV27 to TRBJ2-1, with 12 bases fitting TRBD2. There are 15 residues in the CDR3. The germline V gene encodes CDR1 MNHEY and CDR2 SMNVEV (reference sequence). Trimming cost V 0 bases and J 6 bases; bases outside gene matches: 0. The CDR3, as DNA: TGTGCCAGCAGTTTATCGACTAGCGGGAGCAATGAGCAGTTCTTC. This sequence encodes CASSLSTSGSNEQFF.

The V and J genes are TRBV4-1 and TRBJ2-7, with D uncertain. Germline V CDR1 and CDR2: MGHRA, YSYEKL. The CDR3 length is 14 residues. V lost 1 base and J lost 3, with 10 bases in between. The CDR3 sequence: CASSQAFSVYEQYF. The CDR3 coding sequence is TGCGCCAGCAGCCAAGCATTCAGCGTCTACGAGCAGTACTTC.

The chain employs TRBV6-1 and TRBJ2-1; 10 positions agree with TRBD2. The CDR3 loop spans 17 amino acids. Germline lookup yields CDR1 MNHNS and CDR2 SASEGT. Unmatched junction bases numbered 7, after V lost 1 base and J lost 4 bases. CDR3 amino acids: CASSEEPSGSQYNEQFF. In DNA, the CDR3 is TGTGCCAGCAGTGAAGAGCCTAGCGGGAGCCAATACAATGAGCAGTTCTTC.